These T cell receptor beta chains were read from a single sample in a study of beta chain features in type 1 diabetes. Assay: immunoSEQ multiplex PCR; the TCRdb copy retains only in-frame clones and omits some. The table shows 350,000 or so clones, with about 19% occurring only once. Sequencing was performed on naive CD4+ T cells from blood. The source is a woman aged 18-30 years in good health. Both conserved end residues are part of each CDR3. The order of the fields is D gene, J gene, V gene, clone size, CDR3 DNA, CDR3 protein. A D gene is named only where the DNA matches it firmly. Clone size is not always given. Where it is, it says once, few, many or a class for expanded clones.

NA	TRBJ2-7	TRBV2	few	TGTGCCAGCATGGAGGGATACGAGCAGTACTTC	CASMEGYEQYF
TRBD2	TRBJ2-7	TRBV5-6	NA	TGTGCCAGCAGCTTTGGTTTCGAGCGGGAGGCCGAGCAGTACTTC	CASSFGFEREAEQYF
NA	TRBJ1-5	TRBV7-4	NA	TGTGCCAGCAGCTTACCGGCAGGGGCCTTTAGCAATCAGCCCCAGCATTTT	CASSLPAGAFSNQPQHF
NA	TRBJ1-1	TRBV7-3	NA	TGTGCCAGCAGCCAAGGGGGGGACACTGAAGCTTTCTTT	CASSQGGDTEAFF
TRBD1	TRBJ1-6	TRBV2	few	TGTGCCAGCAGCGACGTTCCGGGACAGGGGAATTCACCCCTCCACTTT	CASSDVPGQGNSPLHF
TRBD1	TRBJ2-7	TRBV29-1	few	TGCAGCGTCGCGGGACAGGGGAGCGAGCAGTACTTC	CSVAGQGSEQYF
TRBD1	TRBJ2-7	TRBV5-4	few	TGTGCCAGCAGCTTCGACAGGGAAGAGCAGTACTTC	CASSFDREEQYF
TRBD1	TRBJ2-1	TRBV5-1	few	TGCGCCAGCAGTCCCGCAGGGGGTAGGAATGAGCAGTTCTTC	CASSPAGGRNEQFF
TRBD1	TRBJ1-2	TRBV13	few	TGTGCCAGCAGCCGGACAGGGATCTATGGCTACACCTTC	CASSRTGIYGYTF
NA	TRBJ2-1	TRBV29-1	few	TGCAGCGTCTCCCGAGTGTACAATGAGCAGTTCTTC	CSVSRVYNEQFF
NA	TRBJ1-5	TRBV19	NA	TGTGCCAGTAGCATCCCCAGGTCCGATAGCAATCAGCCCCAGCATTTT	CASSIPRSDSNQPQHF
NA	TRBJ2-5	TRBV5-1	few	TGCGCCAGCAGCTCAACAGGGAACCAAGAGACCCAGTACTTC	CASSSTGNQETQYF
NA	TRBJ2-3	TRBV4-2	NA	TGTGCCAGCAGCCAAGAACGGGAGTACAGCACAGATACGCAGTATTTT	CASSQEREYSTDTQYF
TRBD1	TRBJ1-2	TRBV9	NA	TGTGCCAGCAGCGTAGCCGACAGGGGAGGGAACTATGGCTACACCTTC	CASSVADRGGNYGYTF
NA	TRBJ1-2	TRBV27	few	TGTGCCAGCAGTTCGCCGGGACCACAGGGAGGCTACACCTTC	CASSSPGPQGGYTF
NA	TRBJ2-7	TRBV30	NA	TGTGCCGGGGCGGGGAAGTACGAGCAGTACTTC	CAGAGKYEQYF
TRBD2	TRBJ2-1	TRBV4-1	NA	TGCGCCAGCAGCCAAGATGGACTAGCGGAGCGGAGTGAGCAGTTCTTC	CASSQDGLAERSEQFF
TRBD2	TRBJ2-5	TRBV29-1	NA	TGCAGCGGGACTAGCGGGGGAAGAGAGACCCAGTACTTC	CSGTSGGRETQYF
NA	TRBJ1-4	TRBV29-1	few	TGCAGCGTTGAAGGGCAAGGACACGAAAAACTGTTTTTT	CSVEGQGHEKLFF
NA	TRBJ2-5	TRBV5-1	NA	TGCGCCAGCAGGTGGGGGGAAGAGACCCAGTACTTC	CASRWGEETQYF
TRBD2	TRBJ2-1	TRBV9	NA	TGTGCCAGCAGCGTCACTAGCGGGAAAAATGAGCAGTTCTTC	CASSVTSGKNEQFF
NA	TRBJ2-5	TRBV5-1	few	TGCGCCAGCAGCTTGTCCCCCCCCGGACTCGAGACCCAGTACTTC	CASSLSPPGLETQYF
NA	TRBJ2-7	TRBV4-1	NA	TGCGCCAGCAGCCAATTTTTGGTCGGGCGGGCGGCCTACGAGCAGTACTTC	CASSQFLVGRAAYEQYF
NA	TRBJ1-3	TRBV7-9	few	TGTGCCAGCAGCCTCTTAAACACCATATATTTT	CASSLLNTIYF
TRBD2	TRBJ2-1	TRBV5-1	few	TGCGCCAGCCGGGAGGGAGCTGGGAATGAGCAGTTCTTC	CASREGAGNEQFF
NA	TRBJ1-5	TRBV30	NA	TGTGCCTGGAGTGTACGCGGGAATCAGCCCCAGCATTTT	CAWSVRGNQPQHF
TRBD2	TRBJ2-1	TRBV5-1	few	TGCGCCAGCAGCTCATTAGCGGGAGTGGGCTTCGAGCAGTTCTTC	CASSSLAGVGFEQFF
NA	TRBJ2-5	TRBV5-1	few	TGCGCCAGCAGTAACGGGGGGCAGGAGACCCAGTACTTC	CASSNGGQETQYF
TRBD2	TRBJ2-3	TRBV7-2	NA	TGTGCCAGCTTAGCGGGGATCACAGATACGCAGTATTTT	CASLAGITDTQYF
TRBD1	TRBJ2-7	TRBV29-1	NA	TGCAGCGTTGAAGGACAGGGGGCCTCCTACGAGCAGTACTTC	CSVEGQGASYEQYF
NA	TRBJ1-1	TRBV7-9	NA	TGTGCCAGCAGCCTATTAGGAGGGGCTGAAGCTTTCTTT	CASSLLGGAEAFF